Sequencing of this T cell receptor (beta chain) was carried out in a study of graft-versus-host responses after intestinal transplantation. Whole-study context: Multivisceral, liver-intestinal, or isolated intestinal grafts went to recipients.

Data came from immunoSEQ multiplex PCR; TCRdb stores just in-frame clones and leaves some out. The sample contains around 88,000 clones, around 90% of which appear only once. V was clipped by 3 bases and J by 9 bases, with 15 bases between them. This CDR3 is 14 amino acids long. Germline loops: CDR1 SGHTA, CDR2 FQGTGA. Notes on this clone: Antigen: not known.

The study, taken as a whole, reports: Recipient marrow contained GvH clones, some of which appeared first in ileum or blood.

The chain uses TRBV7-3 and TRBJ2-1; TRBD2 might be the D (6 bases). This clonotype was sampled from a human donor who was the organ donor for an intestinal transplant. Sequenced material: unstimulated CD8+ T cells sorted from spleen or lymph node cells, taken before transplant. CDR3 nucleotides: TGTGCCAGCAGCTTCTTAGGGGCGGGGACTGAGCAGTTCTTC. Protein product: CASSFLGAGTEQFF.